One and the same sample provided the 21 T cell receptor beta chains below, sequenced in a study of shared clonotypes between healthy human individuals. TCRdb's copy holds only in-frame clones and misses some; the assay was immunoSEQ multiplex PCR. The sample consists of about 2,500,000 clones, over 85% of them appearing once. The sequencing sample was made of naive CD4+ T cells sorted from blood. Subset defined: CD45RA+ positively selected. All receptors derive from a man aged 18 to 30 in good health.

CDR3 residues: CASSYWDSGTEAFF. CDR3 in DNA: TGTGCCAGCAGTTACTGGGACAGTGGGACTGAAGCTTTCTTT. V gene TRBV6-6 combines with J gene TRBJ1-1; 7 positions match TRBD1. The ends lost 1 base at V and 5 bases at J; junction bases unmatched: 4. The CDR3 totals 14 residues. Germline CDR1 is MNHNY and CDR2 is SVGAGI (reference sequence).

The gene calls are TRBV9 and TRBJ2-3; the D is unclear. Germline-derived CDR1 and CDR2 are SGDLS and YYNGEE. V lost 3 bases and J lost 1, with 9 bases in between. There are 14 residues in the CDR3. CDR3 sequence: CASSDGFGTDTQYF. The CDR3 nucleotides are TGTGCCAGCAGCGACGGATTCGGCACAGATACGCAGTATTTT.

V gene TRBV7-3 combines with J gene TRBJ1-6; a possible D gene is TRBD1 (5 bases). V lost 0 bases, J lost 9 bases, and 6 bases lay in between. CDR3 length: 13 amino acids. Germline V gene sequence: CDR1 SGHTA, CDR2 FQGTGA. The CDR3 spells CASSLTGTSPLHF. As DNA, the CDR3 is TGTGCCAGCAGCTTAACGGGGACTTCACCCCTCCACTTT.

J is TRBJ1-4 and V is TRBV5-1; TRBD1 aligns across 8 bases. Germline CDR1 SGHRS, CDR2 YFSETQ. The CDR3 is 13 residues long. V was pared by 5 bases and J by 4 bases, with 1 base of the junction left unmatched. The CDR3 is CASRGQDNEKLFF. The CDR3, as DNA: TGCGCCAGCAGGGGACAGGATAATGAAAAACTGTTTTTT.

The chain has TRBV19 and TRBJ1-5; D not resolved. This CDR3 is 15 amino acids long. Germline CDR1 reads LNHDA; CDR2 reads SQIVND (reference sequence). V was pared by 1 base and J by 0 bases, with 7 bases between. The CDR3 DNA reads TGTGCCAGTAGTATAGGTGCAGATAGCAATCAGCCCCAGCATTTT. It codes for CASSIGADSNQPQHF.

This chain links TRBV7-9 with TRBJ2-5; the match to TRBD1 covers 8 bases. CDR1 SEHNR and CDR2 FQNEAQ come from the germline V gene (reference sequence). This CDR3 region has 15 residues. With 2 bases clipped from V and 3 bases from J, the junction kept 5 bases outside the gene matches. For the CDR3, the DNA is TGTGCCAGCAGCTTATTCGGGACAGGCGAAGAGACCCAGTACTTC. This translates into CASSLFGTGEETQYF.

The genes are TRBV5-8 and TRBJ2-7; TRBD1 agrees at 8 bases. Germline V gives CDR1 SGHTS, CDR2 YDEGEE. The CDR3 runs 15 residues. V was clipped by 0 bases and J by 4 bases; unmatched bases: 6. The chain's CDR3 is CASSLDPGGMYEQYF. The DNA of the CDR3 is TGTGCCAGCAGCTTGGATCCAGGGGGCATGTACGAGCAGTACTTC.

This rearrangement joins TRBV2 to TRBJ2-3; 9 bases agree with TRBD2. Germline trimming cut 6 bases from V and 3 bases from J; bases unmatched to any gene: 10. The CDR3 is 16 residues long. CDR1 is SNHLY, CDR2 FYNNEI, per germline. The CDR3 sequence is CASRASSGAGTDTQYF. CDR3 sequence (DNA): TGTGCCAGCAGAGCGTCTAGCGGGGCCGGGACAGATACGCAGTATTTT. Full variable domain (missing parts from reference TRBV2 and TRBJ2-3): EPEVTQTPSHQVTQMGQEVILRCVPISNHLYFYWYRQILGQKVEFLVSFYNNEISEKSEIFDDQFSVERPDGSNFTLKIRSTKLEDSAMYFCASRASSGAGTDTQYFGPGTRLTVL.

The chain has TRBV19 and TRBJ1-1; D may be TRBD1 (5 bases). Germline CDR1 LNHDA, CDR2 SQIVND (reference sequence). This CDR3 has 14 amino acids. V lost 6 bases, J lost 1 base, and 12 bases lay in between. In DNA form, the CDR3 reads TGTGCCAGTAGGTCCCGGGGACCGAACACTGAAGCTTTCTTT. Translation: CASRSRGPNTEAFF.

The chain joins TRBV11-1 to TRBJ2-2; no clear D gene. There are 15 residues in the CDR3. Between the trimmed V and J ends, which lost 2 bases and 2 bases, there was a span of 9 bases. Per the germline V gene, CDR1 is SGHAT and CDR2 is FQDESV (reference sequence). In nucleotides, the CDR3 is TGTGCCAGCAGCTTATTGTTTAGAAACACCGGGGAGCTGTTTTTT. It yields the protein CASSLLFRNTGELFF.

This sequence joins TRBV5-1 and TRBJ2-3, with 8 positions matching TRBD1. This CDR3 spans 15 amino acids. With V trimmed by 6 bases and J by 0 bases, 6 bases remained unmatched. Germline loops: CDR1 SGHRS, CDR2 YFSETQ. CDR3 sequence: CASIPTGVSTDTQYF. The CDR3 DNA follows: TGCGCCAGCATCCCGACAGGGGTCAGCACAGATACGCAGTATTTT.

Of note for this clone: Other DNA sequences in this sample translate to the same CDR3. The chain is built from TRBV10-3 and TRBJ2-2, with D hard to call. This CDR3 spans 11 amino acids. Germline V gives CDR1 ENHRY, CDR2 SYGVKD. Trimming took off 4 bases at V and 7 bases at J, with 4 bases between the two ends. The CDR3 DNA is TGTGCCATCAGTGCCGGCGGGGAGCTGTTTTTT. This codes for CAISAGGELFF.

J is TRBJ1-2 and V is TRBV10-3; the match to TRBD1 covers 7 bases. The CDR3 covers 12 residues. The germline V gene has CDR1 ENHRY and CDR2 SYGVKD. V trimming: 9 bases; J trimming: 6 bases; junction bases outside the gene matches: 7. The CDR3, as DNA: TGTGCCATAGCCGGGACAGTAGATGGCTACACCTTC. Its protein product is CAIAGTVDGYTF.

The gene calls are TRBV10-1 and TRBJ1-1; D is possibly TRBD1 (5 bases). CDR1 and CDR2 from the germline V gene are WNHNN and SYGVQD (reference sequence). This CDR3 comprises 13 residues. V was clipped by 7 bases and J by 3 bases, with 12 bases between them. DNA of the CDR3: TGCGCCAGCACCACAGGACTGGACACTGAAGCTTTCTTT. Translated, it gives CASTTGLDTEAFF.

This rearrangement joins TRBV4-3 to TRBJ1-6; D unresolved. Germline V lookup: CDR1 LGHNA, CDR2 YSLEER. CDR3 length equals 15 residues. The ends were cut back, 0 bases at V and 3 bases at J, with 6 bases in the middle. CDR3 loop: CASSQETDYNSPLHF. CDR3 in DNA: TGCGCCAGCAGCCAAGAGACGGACTATAATTCACCCCTCCACTTT.

CDR3 coding DNA: TGTGCCAGCAGTCAATTTAAGGGGGCTGGGACTGAAGCTTTCTTT. Translated: CASSQFKGAGTEAFF. The genes are TRBV28 and TRBJ1-1; 7 bases fit TRBD1. The CDR3 consists of 15 residues. CDR1 and CDR2 from the germline V gene are MDHEN and SYDVKM. V was clipped by 5 bases and J by 5 bases; unmatched bases: 11.

About this clone itself: This sample also contains other DNA sequences that code for the same CDR3. The CDR3 protein is CASSYSTGNTEAFF. The CDR3 DNA follows: TGTGCCAGCAGTTACTCGACAGGGAACACTGAAGCTTTCTTT. J is TRBJ1-1 and V is TRBV6-5, with TRBD1 as a possible D gene (6 bases). Looked up from germline, CDR1 is MNHEY and CDR2 is SVGAGI. There are 14 residues in the CDR3. The V end was cut by 0 bases, the J end by 1 base, with 6 bases between.

The chain recombines TRBV4-1 with TRBJ1-6; TRBD1 matches at 8 bases. The CDR3 has 14 residues. Trimming cost V 4 bases and J 10 bases; bases outside gene matches: 6. Germline CDR1 is MGHRA and CDR2 is YSYEKL. CDR3 in DNA: TGCGCCAGCAGCCTTGGACAGGGAGAGTCACCCCTCCACTTT. This codes for CASSLGQGESPLHF.

The CDR3 DNA sequence: TGTGCCAGCAGGACCCGGCCCCGGGAGACCCAGTACTTC. This sequence encodes CASRTRPRETQYF. The chain joins TRBV6-5 to TRBJ2-5; D is unresolved. The CDR3 has 13 amino acids. Germline CDR1 and CDR2: MNHEY and SVGAGI. V lost 6 bases and J lost 5, with 13 bases in between.

The rearrangement links TRBV27 to TRBJ1-4, with D unclear. Trimming left V 5 bases short and J 0 bases short, with 13 bases between. Germline assignment: CDR1 MNHEY and CDR2 SMNVEV (reference sequence). This CDR3 contains 16 residues. The CDR3 sequence: CASSLRRVATNEKLFF. In DNA form, the CDR3 reads TGTGCCAGCAGTCTCCGGAGAGTCGCAACTAATGAAAAACTGTTTTTT.

A single count supports this clone. This rearrangement joins TRBV27 to TRBJ2-2; the D is unclear. Looked up from germline, CDR1 is MNHEY and CDR2 is SMNVEV (reference sequence). The CDR3 sequence is 17 residues long. Trimming pared 0 bases from V and 4 bases from J, leaving 15 bases between. CDR3 sequence reads: CASSLSFSLIGTGELFF. The CDR3 DNA reads TGTGCCAGCAGTTTATCGTTCTCCTTGATTGGCACCGGGGAGCTGTTTTTT.